One sample yielded the 9 T cell receptor beta chains listed below, sequenced in a study of radiotherapy plus CTLA-4 blockade in lung cancer. Profiling relied on immunoSEQ multiplex PCR, and the TCRdb table lists in-frame clones only, not all of them. The sample yields under 15,000 clones, 80% to 90% seen once. The source material was peripheral blood, sampled from a patient treated with radiotherapy plus ipilimumab. All receptors come from a human donor with non-small cell lung cancer that progressed on radiotherapy plus ipilimumab.

This clone has just one count. The V and J genes are TRBV18 and TRBJ2-5, with TRBD1 matching 7 bases. V shed 5 bases, J shed 3 bases, and the junction held 6 bases outside the gene matches. CDR1 KGHSH and CDR2 LQKENI come from the germline V gene. The CDR3 is 14 residues long. DNA for the CDR3: TGTGCCAGCTCATCGTTAGGGACAGAAGAGACCCAGTACTTC. As protein: CASSSLGTEETQYF.

The chain combines TRBV4-2 with TRBJ2-1; no definite D call. Trimming removed 1 base at V and 8 bases at J, with 21 bases between. The CDR3 length is 17 residues. CDR1 and CDR2 from the germline V gene are LGHNA and YNFKEQ. This chain's CDR3 is CASSQVSSVGRVDEQFF. The CDR3 DNA sequence: TGTGCCAGCAGCCAAGTAAGTTCTGTCGGCCGGGTGGATGAGCAGTTCTTC.

Comments on this clone: Sequence at one end of the junction differs from germline and may be a read error. J is TRBJ1-2 and V is TRBV5-5; TRBD1 aligns across 8 bases. The CDR3 runs 13 residues. Germline-derived CDR1 and CDR2 are SGHKS and YYEKEE (reference sequence). The CDR3 DNA is TGTGCCAGCAGCTTGGATGGACAGGGCTCCAATTTTTTC. Its protein is CASSLDGQGSNFF. The complete variable domain, with remaining parts taken from reference TRBV5-5 and TRBJ1-2, reads DAGVTQSPTHLIKTRGQQVTLRCSPISGHKSVSWYQQVLGQGPQFIFQYYEKEERGRGNFPDRFSARQFPNYSSELNVNALLLGDSALYLCASSLDGQGSNFFGSGTRLTVV.

Here the CDR3 DNA reads TGTGCCAGCAGCTTAGATGGGACAGGGCATTGGGCCAAAAACATTCAGTACTTC. Residues: CASSLDGTGHWAKNIQYF. The chain links TRBV11-2 to TRBJ2-4; 9 bases line up with TRBD1. Germline V gene data show CDR1 as SGHAT and CDR2 as FQNNGV. This CDR3 contains 18 residues. V was pared by 0 bases and J by 1 base, with 7 bases of the junction left unmatched.

The rearrangement uses TRBV9 and TRBJ2-3; perhaps TRBD2 as D (5 bases). The V end was cut by 4 bases, the J end by 1 base, with 7 bases between. Germline-derived CDR1 and CDR2 are SGDLS and YYNGEE. This CDR3 has 13 residues. The CDR3 sequence: CASSPGGTDTQYF. The CDR3 bases are TGTGCCAGCAGCCCCGGGGGCACAGATACGCAGTATTTT. Supplemented by reference TRBV9 and TRBJ2-3, the full variable domain reads DSGVTQTPKHLITATGQRVTLRCSPRSGDLSVYWYQQSLDQGLQFLIQYYNGEERAKGNILERFSAQQFPDLHSELNLSSLELGDSALYFCASSPGGTDTQYFGPGTRLTVL.

There are a few counts of this clone. The V gene is TRBV14, the J gene TRBJ2-2; tentatively, D is TRBD1 or TRBD2 (5 bases each). V was clipped by 8 bases and J by 3 bases, with 16 bases between them. Germline values: CDR1 SGHDN, CDR2 FVKESK. This CDR3 is 15 amino acids long. CDR3 sequence (DNA): TGTGCCAGCTCCTGGGGGTCGGGATACACCGGGGAGCTGTTTTTT. Translating it yields CASSWGSGYTGELFF. The entire variable domain, with the rest obtained from reference TRBV14 and TRBJ2-2, is as follows: EAGVTQFPSHSVIEKGQTVTLRCDPISGHDNLYWYRRVMGKEIKFLLHFVKESKQDESGMPNNRFLAERTGGTYSTLKVQPAELEDSGVYFCASSWGSGYTGELFFGEGSRLTVL.

The chain links TRBV28 to TRBJ1-3; D ambiguous. Trimming left V 1 base short and J 3 bases short, with 7 bases between. The CDR3 consists of 14 residues. Germline V gene data show CDR1 as MDHEN and CDR2 as SYDVKM. The CDR3 sequence is CASSLFPVGNTIYF. The CDR3 DNA follows: TGTGCCAGCAGTTTATTCCCCGTTGGAAACACCATATATTTT.

This clone turned up a few times. The chain combines TRBV7-2 with TRBJ1-2; D remains unclear. V was clipped by 3 bases and J by 8 bases, with 10 bases between them. This CDR3 region has 12 residues. CDR1 is SGHTA and CDR2 is FQGNSA in the germline V gene. The CDR3 spells CASSFDGDGYTF. The DNA of the CDR3 is TGTGCCAGCAGCTTCGACGGCGACGGCTACACCTTC.

Here the CDR3 reads CASSQDGVQPQHF. The CDR3, as DNA: TGTGCCAGCAGCCAAGACGGGGTTCAGCCCCAGCATTTT. This rearrangement joins TRBV14 to TRBJ1-5; D remains ambiguous. This CDR3 comprises 13 residues. Looked up from germline, CDR1 is SGHDN and CDR2 is FVKESK. V was clipped by 0 bases and J by 6 bases, with 6 bases between them. Variable domain in full (rest from reference TRBV14 and TRBJ1-5): EAGVTQFPSHSVIEKGQTVTLRCDPISGHDNLYWYRRVMGKEIKFLLHFVKESKQDESGMPNNRFLAERTGGTYSTLKVQPAELEDSGVYFCASSQDGVQPQHFGDGTRLSIL.